This T cell receptor (beta chain) stems from a study of monozygotic twins with inflammatory bowel disease (dated by TCRdb to about 2019). For context, the study as a whole: In total, about 28 monozygotic twin pairs made up the full study: 19 Danish pairs, all IBD-discordant, plus nine German pairs, of which four were IBD-concordant and five were IBD-discordant. Within discordant pairs, disease-associated traits were sought mainly by comparing IBD patients with their genetically identical healthy co-twins. Each individual had, on average, about 151 000 unique TCRalpha sequences and 181 000 unique TCRbeta sequences available for analysis. Summary of the overall study and its limitations: The results gave no support for a single strong signal or clonotype linked to IBD. Measured by the inverse Simpson index, TCRbeta repertoire diversity was lower in IBD patients than in their healthy co-twins. Repertoire similarity did not differ between concordant and discordant twins, possibly due to limited statistical power. Because patients were on differing immunosuppressive treatments, the repertoires may have picked up extra background noise and inter-individual variability. Compared with healthy twins, IBD patients had fewer clonotypes in common with other individuals, a difference most pronounced in patients showing signs of disease activity. Distinction between different T cell subtypes could not be achieved in the analysis.

As concerns this clonotype: Its antigen is unknown.

Libraries came from 5' RACE. For each TCR library, 3,000 to 4,000 ng of total RNA was used. cDNA was synthesized with SMARTScribe reverse transcriptase in eight separate reactions per sample. During cDNA synthesis, unique molecular identifiers containing a 6-nucleotide sample barcode were introduced by template switching. Two nested PCRs of about 15 and 9 cycles amplified the TCRalpha and TCRbeta cDNA, and bead purification followed each PCR. Before amplification, cDNA was treated with uracil DNA-glycosylase and purified using the QIAquick PCR purification kit. The second PCR added Illumina TruSeq-compatible adapters along with sample-specific barcodes. Library quality and concentration were checked on TapeStation and Qubit, and libraries were pooled at approximately 4.7 ng each. Sequencing of pooled libraries was carried out on an Illumina HiSeq2500 single-index Rapid Run using 2 x 100 bp reads and custom sequencing primers. The published analysis was carried out like this. MiGEC version 1.2.6 was used for UMI-based consensus assembly to correct PCR and sequencing errors. V(D)J alignment, clonotype assembly and CDR3 extraction were performed with MiXCR version 2.1.1. To normalise gene usage, clonotype sharing and MAIT/NKT TCR abundance, the top 1000, 10 000 and 20 000 clonotypes in each sample were analysed. After downsampling to 27 000 UMIs, diversity was calculated as the inverse Simpson index using the vegan R package. Paired Mann-Whitney U tests were applied to discordant twin pairs, with Benjamini-Hochberg correction for multiple testing. Each CDR3 protein sequence appears as one entry after TCRdb reprocessed the reads, and no DNA is included. TCRdb, not the original authors, processed these V and J calls. The sample's clone listing holds over 110,000 distinct CDR3 sequences. The biggest ten clones account for less than 3% of the sample.

From each donor, a roughly 2.5 ml peripheral blood sample was collected into PAXgene tubes and stored at -80 degrees C. Total RNA was isolated from whole blood with the PAXgene blood miRNA kit on an automated QIAcube, without T cell sorting. Peripheral blood from monozygotic twin pairs, either concordant or discordant for inflammatory bowel disease, underwent deep TCRalpha and TCRbeta repertoire profiling that used unique molecular barcoding. Smoking habits were recorded for all twin pairs, and each individual was classified as a current, former or never smoker. Sequencing was done on a sample of blood. The receptor's source is a human donor with ulcerative colitis or Crohn's disease, or a healthy co-twin of an affected twin (not recorded which).

The CDR3 protein sequence reads: CASSSPWGTVEAFF. The rearranged segments are TRBV6-5 and TRBJ1-1; TCRdb reports TRBD1, a call that lacks DNA to check it against. The cysteine opens and the phenylalanine closes a CDR3 of 14 amino acids. No DNA was logged. From the germline V gene, CDR1 is MNHEY and CDR2 is SVGAGI.